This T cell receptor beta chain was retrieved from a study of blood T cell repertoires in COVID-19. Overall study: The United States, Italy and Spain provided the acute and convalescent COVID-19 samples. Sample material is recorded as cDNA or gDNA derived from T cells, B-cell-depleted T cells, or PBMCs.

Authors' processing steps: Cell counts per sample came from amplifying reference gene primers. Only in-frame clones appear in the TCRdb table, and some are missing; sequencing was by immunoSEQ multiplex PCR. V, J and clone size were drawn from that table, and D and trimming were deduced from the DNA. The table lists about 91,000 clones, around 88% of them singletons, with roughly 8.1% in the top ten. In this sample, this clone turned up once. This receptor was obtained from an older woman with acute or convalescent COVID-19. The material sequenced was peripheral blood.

In DNA, the CDR3 is TGTGCCAGCAGCCCGGGACTAGAGGTTCGGTATTTT. Translation: CASSPGLEVRYF. The rearrangement uses TRBV7-8 and TRBJ2-3, with 8 bases identical to TRBD2. Germline CDR1 is SGHVS and CDR2 is FQNEAQ. With 5 bases clipped from V and 14 bases from J, the junction kept 9 bases outside the gene matches. The CDR3 loop spans 12 amino acids.